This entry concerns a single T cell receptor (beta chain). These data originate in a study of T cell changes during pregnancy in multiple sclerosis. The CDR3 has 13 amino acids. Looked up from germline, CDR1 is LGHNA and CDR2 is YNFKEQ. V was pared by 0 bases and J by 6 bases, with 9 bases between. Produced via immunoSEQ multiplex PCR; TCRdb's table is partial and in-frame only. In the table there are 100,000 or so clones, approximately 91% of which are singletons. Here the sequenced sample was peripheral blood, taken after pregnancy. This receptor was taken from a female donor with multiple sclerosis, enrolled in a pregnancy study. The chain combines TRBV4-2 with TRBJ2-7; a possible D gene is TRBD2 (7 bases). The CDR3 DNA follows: TGTGCCAGCAGCCAAGAGGGAGGGGGCGAGCAGTACTTC. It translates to CASSQEGGGEQYF.